The clone carrying this T cell receptor beta chain counts as medium-sized (0.01 to 0.1%). Its antigen is undetermined. In the same sample, other DNA sequences code for this CDR3. This record comes from a study of CD8+ T cells in alopecia areata. Extracted RNA was reverse transcribed into cDNA, the sequencing template. The assay was immunoSEQ multiplex PCR, and TCRdb's table has in-frame clones only and misses some. This sample has nearly 95,000 clones, with around 71% found just once. Between the trimmed V and J ends, which lost 5 bases and 4 bases, there was a span of 6 bases. CDR3 length: 12 residues. The germline V gene encodes CDR1 MNHNY and CDR2 SVGAGI (reference sequence). Findings and limits, study-wide: Scalp sample sequencing also detects resident alphabeta T cells of normal skin. For baseline CD8+ expansion, any link to response stays uncertain with one nonresponder.

Stated treatment: oral pan-JAK inhibitor, 5-10 mg twice daily. This chain links TRBV6-6 with TRBJ2-1; D gene ambiguous. The sequence was obtained from a human donor with alopecia areata. This specimen consisted of CD8+ T cells sorted from blood, obtained at roughly week 45, from a patient treated with tofacitinib. The CDR3 DNA follows: TGTGCCAGCAGTCGGCCTTACAATGAGCAGTTCTTC. Encoded protein: CASSRPYNEQFF.